This note documents a single T cell receptor beta chain sequence. TCRdb fed the 5' RACE reads into MiXCR, producing one record per CDR3 protein. The data contain just over 300,000 distinct CDR3 sequences, around 3.6% of them singletons. This specimen comes from a study of T cells after yellow fever vaccination. Source: PBMCs, taken on the day of the yellow fever booster vaccination. This sequence was found in a man between 18 and 29 years old who received the YFV17D yellow fever vaccine.

In DNA form, the CDR3 reads TGCGCCAGCAGCCAAGCAGGGGGCCTTAACTATGGCTACACCTTC. Translated: CASSQAGGLNYGYTF. J is TRBJ1-2 and V is TRBV4-1, with TRBD1 identical over 8 bases. This CDR3 is built from 15 residues. Germline V gene sequence: CDR1 MGHRA, CDR2 YSYEKL. Trimming took 1 base from V and 1 from J; bases not matched to a gene: 2.